This T cell receptor beta chain derives from a study of blood T cell repertoires in COVID-19. At the level of the study: Some COVID-19 samples were acute and others convalescent; all came from the United States, Italy and Spain.

Produced via immunoSEQ multiplex PCR; TCRdb's table is partial and in-frame only. The table shows about 200,000 clones, with 82% occurring only once. The study recruited people aged roughly 18 to 100 years across roughly 25 US areas. The V gene's germline CDR1 is SGHAT and CDR2 FQNNGV. CDR3 length: 15 amino acids. Trimming at V came to 1 base and at J to 2 bases, leaving 3 bases not matched to a gene. The sequence derives from a woman aged 55-70 years with acute COVID-19. This chain uses TRBV11-2 with TRBJ2-7; TRBD1 agrees at 9 bases. The sequenced sample was PBMCs or T cells enriched from blood (not recorded which). The DNA for the CDR3 is TGTGCCAGCAGCTTAGGGACAGGGGAAGCCTACGAGCAGTACTTC. Its translation: CASSLGTGEAYEQYF.